Below are 27 T cell receptor beta chains sequenced from a single sample in a study of T-cell reconstitution after alpha-beta-depleted transplantation in children. Unique molecular identifiers were incorporated during preparation of the TCRbeta library. In TCRdb, the PCR reads were re-called with MiXCR into one record per CDR3 protein. The sample holds roughly 400,000 distinct CDR3 sequences, about 45% seen once. This specimen was PBMCs, taken before TCRalphabeta/CD19-depleted stem cell transplant. These receptors originate from a girl aged 2-10 years with aplastic anemia, due to receive a stem cell transplant.

The chain uses TRBV20-1 and TRBJ2-7; 11 bases match TRBD1. The germline CDR1 and CDR2 sequences are DFQATT and SNEGSKA (reference sequence). The CDR3 runs 15 residues. With V trimmed by 6 bases and J by 9 bases, 16 bases remained unmatched. CDR3 in DNA: TGCAGTGCGAGAAGGCCGGGACAGGGGGATATGGCGCAGTACTTC. Amino acid sequence: CSARRPGQGDMAQYF.

The chain's CDR3 is CASSGGGGLTEAFF. In nucleotides, the CDR3 is TGCGCCAGCAGTGGTGGCGGGGGGTTGACTGAAGCTTTCTTT. The rearrangement links TRBV5-1 to TRBJ1-1; D perhaps matches TRBD1 (5 bases). Per the germline V gene, CDR1 is SGHRS and CDR2 is YFSETQ. V lost 5 bases to trimming and J lost 5 bases, with 16 bases between them. This CDR3 has 14 amino acids.

This clonotype occurred many times. The J gene is TRBJ2-4, the V gene TRBV15; D may be TRBD1 or TRBD2 (7 bases each). Trimming took 5 bases from V and 1 from J, leaving 18 bases between them. The germline V gene encodes CDR1 LNHNV and CDR2 YYDKDF (reference sequence). CDR3 size: 17 residues. CDR3 residues: CATSETGRASAKNIQYF. The CDR3 nucleotides read TGTGCCACCAGCGAGACAGGGAGGGCTTCGGCCAAAAACATTCAGTACTTC.

The table lists this clonotype with many counts. J is TRBJ1-2 and V is TRBV12-3 or TRBV12-4, with D hard to call. V was trimmed by 4 bases and J by 10 bases, leaving 13 bases between them. The CDR3 loop spans 12 amino acids. Written as DNA, the CDR3 is TGTGCCAGCAGTTATGCTAACACGGCCTACACCTTC. It codes for CASSYANTAYTF.

The V gene is TRBV20-1, the J gene TRBJ2-5; D not resolved. CDR1 DFQATT and CDR2 SNEGSKA come from the germline V gene (reference sequence). The V gene lost 8 bases and the J gene lost 3 bases, with 13 bases spanning the gap. The CDR3 covers 12 residues. In DNA, the CDR3 is TGCAGTTTCGTCGGTCAGGAAGAGACCCAGTACTTC. Its protein is CSFVGQEETQYF.

The rearrangement links TRBV10-3 to TRBJ2-1, with D perhaps TRBD1 or TRBD2 (5 bases each). V lost 6 bases, J lost 7 bases, and 13 bases lay in between. The CDR3 runs to 13 residues. In germline, CDR1 is ENHRY, CDR2 SYGVKD. CDR3 protein: CAIRGVKGNEQFF. CDR3 sequence (DNA): TGTGCCATCAGGGGGGTGAAGGGTAATGAGCAGTTCTTC.

The table lists this clonotype with many counts. This chain uses TRBV11-2 with TRBJ2-1; weak D call: TRBD2 (6 bases). Germline CDR1 reads SGHAT; CDR2 reads FQNNGV. The V and J ends lost 5 bases and 8 bases respectively, with 13 bases between them. The CDR3 is 13 residues long. The CDR3 spells CASSPPGGDEQFF. The CDR3 region has the DNA TGTGCCAGCAGCCCCCCCGGGGGTGATGAGCAGTTCTTC.

The gene calls are TRBV29-1 and TRBJ1-1, with D unclear. The germline V gene has CDR1 SQVTM and CDR2 ANQGSEA. The length of the CDR3 is 10 residues. V was cut by 8 bases and J by 1 base, with 5 bases left in between. CDR3 sequence reads: CSTWNTEAFF. CDR3 coding DNA: TGCAGCACTTGGAACACTGAAGCTTTCTTT.

The CDR3 region has the DNA TGCAGCCTTAGCGGGAACAATGAGCAGTTCTTC. Residues: CSLSGNNEQFF. This chain joins TRBV29-1 and TRBJ2-1; TRBD2 aligns across 8 bases. Germline V lookup: CDR1 SQVTM, CDR2 ANQGSEA. This CDR3 has 11 amino acids. J lost 5 bases, V lost 8 bases, and 2 bases had no gene match.

This chain uses TRBV20-1 with TRBJ2-5; TRBD1 matches at 7 bases. With 2 bases clipped from V and 5 bases from J, the junction kept 8 bases outside the gene matches. The germline gives CDR1 DFQATT, CDR2 SNEGSKA (reference sequence). The CDR3 length is 14 residues. The CDR3 protein is CSARMDRPGETQYF. CDR3 DNA sequence: TGCAGTGCTAGAATGGACAGGCCTGGGGAGACCCAGTACTTC.

This clonotype came up a few times. The chain is built from TRBV28 and TRBJ1-1, with a weak D call TRBD1 (6 bases). Per the germline V gene, CDR1 is MDHEN and CDR2 is SYDVKM. The ends were cut back, 7 bases at V and 7 bases at J, with 22 bases in the middle. The CDR3 extends over 15 amino acids. CDR3 nucleotide sequence: TGTGCCAGCAACCCCGACGGACAGACTTTTATTGAAGCTTTCTTT. This gives the protein CASNPDGQTFIEAFF.

This clonotype was detected ten times or more. The V and J genes are TRBV5-1 and TRBJ2-3; 8 bases map to TRBD1. This CDR3 spans 16 amino acids. Germline V gives CDR1 SGHRS, CDR2 YFSETQ. V was clipped by 0 bases and J by 3 bases; unmatched bases: 6. The CDR3 DNA reads as TGCGCCAGCAGCTTGGCCTGGCAGGGGGCGACAGATACGCAGTATTTT. Translation gives CASSLAWQGATDTQYF.

Ten or more counts support this clonotype. The V and J genes are TRBV5-1 and TRBJ2-7; D call uncertain. The germline V gene has CDR1 SGHRS and CDR2 YFSETQ. CDR3 length: 13 amino acids. The ends were cut back, 1 base at V and 6 bases at J, with 11 bases in the middle. CDR3 in amino acids: CASSLTERSEQYF. In DNA form, the CDR3 reads TGCGCCAGCAGCTTGACGGAGAGAAGCGAGCAGTACTTC.

The V gene is TRBV13, the J gene TRBJ2-3, with 11 bases identical to TRBD1. V trimming: 5 bases; J trimming: 0 bases; junction bases outside the gene matches: 7. The V gene's germline CDR1 is PRHDT and CDR2 FYEKMQ (reference sequence). This CDR3 has 17 residues. Here the CDR3 reads CASSLVGQGGSTDTQYF. For the CDR3, the DNA is TGTGCCAGCAGCCTAGTGGGACAGGGGGGTAGCACAGATACGCAGTATTTT.

This chain joins TRBV7-2 and TRBJ2-5; no firm D call. Per the germline V gene, CDR1 is SGHTA and CDR2 is FQGNSA. V gave up 1 base and J gave up 0 bases, with 15 bases separating them. This CDR3 comprises 17 residues. CDR3 DNA: TGTGCCAGCAGCTTAGGAAGGAGCAGCCTGTACCAAGAGACCCAGTACTTC. Translation: CASSLGRSSLYQETQYF. Full variable domain (remainder filled in from reference TRBV7-2 and TRBJ2-5): GAGVSQSPSNKVTEKGKDVELRCDPISGHTALYWYRQSLGQGLEFLIYFQGNSAPDKSGLPSDRFSAERTGGSVSTLTIQRTQQEDSAVYLCASSLGRSSLYQETQYFGPGTRLLVL.

This clonotype was detected only a few times. The chain couples TRBV4-1 to TRBJ2-7, with 12 bases identical to TRBD2. The CDR3 totals 16 residues. With 1 base clipped from V and 2 bases from J, the junction kept 3 bases outside the gene matches. CDR1 is MGHRA, CDR2 YSYEKL, per germline. The CDR3 loop reads CASSQGRTSGTYEQYF. CDR3 DNA: TGCGCCAGCAGCCAAGGCCGGACTAGCGGGACCTACGAGCAGTACTTC.

The genes are TRBV7-6 and TRBJ1-6; D is possibly TRBD1 (5 bases). This CDR3 is 14 amino acids long. CDR1 is SGHVS, CDR2 FNYEAQ, per germline. The germline V and J ends were trimmed by 6 bases and 9 bases, with 15 bases remaining between them. The CDR3 nucleotides read TGTGCCAGCAGGGACGGGACGGGGTTTTCACCCCTCCACTTT. Its translation: CASRDGTGFSPLHF.

The chain couples TRBV7-2 to TRBJ2-4, with 10 bases matching TRBD2. The CDR3 is made up of 17 amino acids. The trim removed 5 bases at V and 0 bases at J, leaving 7 bases unmatched. Germline V CDR1 and CDR2: SGHTA, FQGNSA. In DNA form, the CDR3 reads TGTGCCAGCAGCCCCCGGACTAGCGGAGTAGCCAAAAACATTCAGTACTTC. Protein: CASSPRTSGVAKNIQYF.

This clonotype was seen a handful of times. The rearrangement joins TRBV9 to TRBJ2-3, with D maybe TRBD1 (5 bases). This CDR3 contains 16 residues. Trimming shortened V by 4 bases and J by 0 bases, and 15 bases separated the two germline ends. CDR1 SGDLS and CDR2 YYNGEE come from the germline V gene. CDR3 coding DNA: TGTGCCAGCAGCCCCAGTGGTGGGGCTAGCACAGATACGCAGTATTTT. It yields the protein CASSPSGGASTDTQYF.

Notes on this clonotype: It differs at one base from a far larger clone, so likely a read error. The chain carries TRBV28 and TRBJ1-1; no reliable D call. Germline CDR1 reads MDHEN; CDR2 reads SYDVKM. There are 13 residues in the CDR3. Trimming pared 2 bases from V and 3 bases from J, leaving 7 bases between. This chain's CDR3 is CASSLQEDTEAFF. The DNA of the CDR3 is TGTGCCAGCAGTTTACAGGAGGACACTGAAGCTTTCTTT.

This clonotype was seen repeatedly, ten times or more. The chain uses TRBV7-9 and TRBJ1-1; weak D call: TRBD1 (5 bases). Germline V gene lookup returns CDR1 SEHNR and CDR2 FQNEAQ (reference sequence). V was clipped by 5 bases and J by 1 base, with 11 bases between them. The CDR3 consists of 14 residues. The CDR3 coding sequence is TGTGCCAGCAGCCAGCAGGGAGGGAACACTGAAGCTTTCTTT. Its translation is CASSQQGGNTEAFF. The variable domain in full, with the rest retrieved from reference TRBV7-9 and TRBJ1-1, is DTGVSQNPRHKITKRGQNVTFRCDPISEHNRLYWYRQTLGQGPEFLTYFQNEAQLEKSRLLSDRFSAERPKGSFSTLEIQRTEQGDSAMYLCASSQQGGNTEAFFGQGTRLTVV.

The chain recombines TRBV18 with TRBJ2-1, with no clear D. CDR3 length equals 12 residues. V was shortened by 4 bases and J by 14 bases, with 15 bases between the two germline ends. The germline gives CDR1 KGHSH, CDR2 LQKENI. CDR3 nucleotide sequence: TGTGCCAGCTCACGATACCGGGTCCCGGAGTTCTTC. It specifies CASSRYRVPEFF.

The genes are TRBV3-1 and TRBJ1-2, with D possibly TRBD1 on 6 matching bases. Germline-derived CDR1 and CDR2 are LGHDT and YNNKEL (reference sequence). This CDR3 spans 14 amino acids. The V and J ends lost 0 bases and 7 bases respectively, with 12 bases between them. CDR3: CASSQEGRGGGYTF. CDR3 sequence (DNA): TGTGCCAGCAGCCAAGAGGGCAGGGGCGGTGGCTACACCTTC.

This clonotype was observed at least ten times. This chain uses TRBV5-6 with TRBJ2-1; D possibly matches TRBD1 or TRBD2 (6 bases each). Germline V CDR1 and CDR2: SGHDT, YYEEEE. The V gene lost 3 bases and the J gene lost 10 bases, with 20 bases spanning the gap. This CDR3 is 15 amino acids long. The DNA of the CDR3 is TGTGCCAGCAGCTACAACTGGGGGGCGAGGGGGGAGCAGTTCTTC. This gives the protein CASSYNWGARGEQFF.

The chain uses TRBV20-1 and TRBJ1-2; D unclear. The CDR3 extends over 16 amino acids. Germline CDR1 and CDR2: DFQATT and SNEGSKA (reference sequence). V was cut by 0 bases and J by 0 bases, with 14 bases left in between. CDR3 nucleotide sequence: TGCAGTGCTAGAGATGGGGTTACAGCCTCTAACTATGGCTACACCTTC. This codes for CSARDGVTASNYGYTF.

V gene TRBV28 combines with J gene TRBJ2-1, with TRBD2 matching 10 bases. This CDR3 spans 14 amino acids. CDR1 and CDR2 from the germline V gene are MDHEN and SYDVKM. The junction had 12 bases not matched to a gene; V was cut back by 7 bases and J by 12 bases. The CDR3 DNA follows: TGTGCCAGCACCCGCGGGACTAGCGACCGTCGGCAGTTCTTC. Translating gives CASTRGTSDRRQFF.

V and J are TRBV11-2 and TRBJ2-3, with D perhaps TRBD1 or TRBD2 (5 bases each). Germline CDR1 reads SGHAT; CDR2 reads FQNNGV. This CDR3 spans 13 amino acids. Trimming took 1 base from V and 10 from J, leaving 12 bases between them. Written as DNA, the CDR3 is TGTGCCAGCAGCTTAGGAGGGGTGAATGCGCAGTATTTT. Its protein is CASSLGGVNAQYF.